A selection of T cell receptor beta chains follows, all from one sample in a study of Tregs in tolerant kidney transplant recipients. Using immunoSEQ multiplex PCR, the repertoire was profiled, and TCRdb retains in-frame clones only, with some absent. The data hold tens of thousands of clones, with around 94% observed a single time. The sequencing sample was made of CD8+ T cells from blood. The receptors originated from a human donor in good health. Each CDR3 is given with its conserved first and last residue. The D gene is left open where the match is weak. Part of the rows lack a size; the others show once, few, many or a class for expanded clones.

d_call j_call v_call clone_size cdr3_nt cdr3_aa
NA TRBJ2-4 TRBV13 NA TGTGCCAGCAGCCCGGGAGCGGCCAAAAACATTCAGTACTTC CASSPGAAKNIQYF
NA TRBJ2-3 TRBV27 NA TGTGCCAGCAGTTGGGGGCGGGGTCCGGGCACAGATACGCAGTATTTT CASSWGRGPGTDTQYF
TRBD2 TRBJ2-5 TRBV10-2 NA TGCGCCAGCAGAAGAGGACCCAGGACTAGCGGGAAATACCAAGAGACCCAGTACTTC CASRRGPRTSGKYQETQYF
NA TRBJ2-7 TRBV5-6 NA TGTGCCAGCAGCCCGGGACCCGAAGTGAGTGAGCAGTACTTC CASSPGPEVSEQYF
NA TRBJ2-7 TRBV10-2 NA TGCGCCAGCGGAGGTTTCCCCGAGCAGTACTTC CASGGFPEQYF
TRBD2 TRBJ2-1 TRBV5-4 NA TGTGCCAGCAGCTTGGCCTTAGCGGGACTCTACAATGAGCAGTTCTTC CASSLALAGLYNEQFF
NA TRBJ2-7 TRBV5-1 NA TGCGCCAGCAGCTCGGACTGGGTTTCCTACGAGCAGTACTTC CASSSDWVSYEQYF
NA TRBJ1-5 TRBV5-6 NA TGTGCCAGCAGCCCGGGCGGGTTGAGCAATCAGCCCCAGCATTTT CASSPGGLSNQPQHF
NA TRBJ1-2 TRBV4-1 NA TGCGCCAGCAGCCAAGATAGGGGCTACACCTTC CASSQDRGYTF
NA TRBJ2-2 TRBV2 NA TGTGCCAGGGGTTTCCAAGGCGGGGAGCTGTTTTTT CARGFQGGELFF
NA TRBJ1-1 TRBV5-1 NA TGCGCCAGCAGCTTGGTTACAGGGAACGAAGCTTTCTTT CASSLVTGNEAFF
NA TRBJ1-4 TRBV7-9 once TGTGCCAGCAGACAGGGCGACGAAAAACTGTTTTTT CASRQGDEKLFF
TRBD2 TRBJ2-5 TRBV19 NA TGTGCCAGTAGTATAGTTCTAGCGGTCCAAGAGACCCAGTACTTC CASSIVLAVQETQYF
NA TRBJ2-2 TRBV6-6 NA TGTGCCAGCAGTCCTACAACCGGGGAGCTGTTTTTT CASSPTTGELFF
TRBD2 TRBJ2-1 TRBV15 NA TGTGCCACCAGCAGAGTTCCGGCGGCTAGCGGGGGGAATGAGCAGTTCTTC CATSRVPAASGGNEQFF
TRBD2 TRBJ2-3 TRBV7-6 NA TGTGCCAGCAGCTCTGTAGCGGGGGCTAGCACAGATACGCAGTATTTT CASSSVAGASTDTQYF
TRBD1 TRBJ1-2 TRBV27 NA TGTGCCAGCAGTTCCCTACGTAAACAGGGGGCCTATGGCTACACCTTC CASSSLRKQGAYGYTF
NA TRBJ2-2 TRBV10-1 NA TGCGCCAGCGGAGGGGGGACCGGGGAGCTGTTTTTT CASGGGTGELFF
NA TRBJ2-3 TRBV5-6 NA TGTGCCAGCAGCTTGGCCATGGAGGGCCCCACAGATACGCAGTATTTT CASSLAMEGPTDTQYF
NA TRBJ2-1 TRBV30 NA TGTGCCTGGAGTTCGAGCGGTCGCTACAATGAGCAGTTCTTC CAWSSSGRYNEQFF
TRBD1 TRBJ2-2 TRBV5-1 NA TGCGCCAGCAGCTTATCGTTACAGGGGCGAACCGGGGAGCTGTTTTTT CASSLSLQGRTGELFF
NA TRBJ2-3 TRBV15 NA TGTGCCACCAGCGGGTCTAGCACAGATACGCAGTATTTT CATSGSSTDTQYF
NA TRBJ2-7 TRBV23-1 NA TGCGCCAGCAGCCCCACGAAAAGCTACGAGCAGTACTTC CASSPTKSYEQYF
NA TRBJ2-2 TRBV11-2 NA TGTGCCAGCAGCTTATACGTGGGGGCGGGCACCGGGGAGCTGTTTTTT CASSLYVGAGTGELFF
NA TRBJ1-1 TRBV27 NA TGTGCCAGCCGTAGGGGGTACACTGAAGCTTTCTTT CASRRGYTEAFF
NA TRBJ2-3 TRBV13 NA TGTGCCAGCAGCCAACGGACCCGGGAACCAACAGATACGCAGTATTTT CASSQRTREPTDTQYF
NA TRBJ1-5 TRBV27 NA TGTGCCAGCAGTTTATATGGCGAGTATCAGCCCCAGCATTTT CASSLYGEYQPQHF
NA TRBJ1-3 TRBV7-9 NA TGTGCCAGCAGCTTAGAGGGGGGAAACACCATATATTTT CASSLEGGNTIYF
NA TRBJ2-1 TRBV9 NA TGTGCCAGCGAAGGGAGGTCAAGGCAGTTCTTC CASEGRSRQFF
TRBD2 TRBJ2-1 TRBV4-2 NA TGTGCCAGCAGCCAGGAAAGCGGGAGTTTCGGTGAGCAGTTCTTC CASSQESGSFGEQFF
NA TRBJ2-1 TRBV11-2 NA TGTGCCAGCAGCTTTTCCCCCCCCTCGGGGGGCCCCTACAATGAGCAGTTCTTC CASSFSPPSGGPYNEQFF
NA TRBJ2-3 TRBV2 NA TGTGCCAGCATTCGTGGAGATAGAACGCAGTATTTT CASIRGDRTQYF
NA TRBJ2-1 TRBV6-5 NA TGTGCCAGCAGTTACCTCGGAAGTGAGCAGTTCTTC CASSYLGSEQFF
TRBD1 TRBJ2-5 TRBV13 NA TGTGCCAGCAGCCTGGGAGCAGGGGGCGAGACCCAGTACTTC CASSLGAGGETQYF
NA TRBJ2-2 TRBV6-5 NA TGTGCCAGTTCGACGGCCGGGGAGCTGTTTTTT CASSTAGELFF